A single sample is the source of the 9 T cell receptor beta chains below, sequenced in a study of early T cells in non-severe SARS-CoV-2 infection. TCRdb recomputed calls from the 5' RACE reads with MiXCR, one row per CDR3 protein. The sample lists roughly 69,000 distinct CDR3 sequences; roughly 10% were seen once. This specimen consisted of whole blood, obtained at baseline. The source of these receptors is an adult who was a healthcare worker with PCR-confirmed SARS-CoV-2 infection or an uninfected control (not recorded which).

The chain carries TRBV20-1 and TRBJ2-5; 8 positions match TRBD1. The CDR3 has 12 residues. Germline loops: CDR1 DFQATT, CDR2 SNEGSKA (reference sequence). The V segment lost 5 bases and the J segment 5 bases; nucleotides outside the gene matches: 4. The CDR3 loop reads CSAPRGLETQYF. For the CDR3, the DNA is TGCAGTGCTCCCAGGGGGCTGGAGACCCAGTACTTC.

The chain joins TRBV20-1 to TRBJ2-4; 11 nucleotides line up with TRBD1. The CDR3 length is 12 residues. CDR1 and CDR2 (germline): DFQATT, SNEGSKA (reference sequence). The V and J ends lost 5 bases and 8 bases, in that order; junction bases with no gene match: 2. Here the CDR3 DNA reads TGCAGTGCTGGGGACAGGGGGGACATTCAGTACTTC. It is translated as CSAGDRGDIQYF.

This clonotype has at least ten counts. The CDR3 reads CASSPVGSGTPYEQYF. The CDR3 nucleotides read TGCGCCAGCAGCCCCGTGGGTAGCGGGACCCCCTACGAGCAGTACTTC. The chain employs TRBV5-1 and TRBJ2-7, with TRBD2 identical over 8 bases. This CDR3 region has 16 residues. Germline-derived CDR1 and CDR2 are SGHRS and YFSETQ. Unmatched junction bases numbered 11, after V lost 4 bases and J lost 2 bases.

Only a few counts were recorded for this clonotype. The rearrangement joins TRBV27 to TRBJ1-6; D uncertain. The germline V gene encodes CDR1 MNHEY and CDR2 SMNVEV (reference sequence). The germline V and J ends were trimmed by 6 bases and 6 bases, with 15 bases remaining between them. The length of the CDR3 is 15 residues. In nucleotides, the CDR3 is TGTGCCAGCAGATATGCGTGGCAACTTAATTCACCCCTCCACTTT. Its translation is CASRYAWQLNSPLHF.

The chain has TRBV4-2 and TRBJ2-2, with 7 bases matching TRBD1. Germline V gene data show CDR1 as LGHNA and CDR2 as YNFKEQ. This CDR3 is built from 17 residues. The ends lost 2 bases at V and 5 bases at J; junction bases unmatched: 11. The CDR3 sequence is CASSQRFDRVGTGELFF. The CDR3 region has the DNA TGTGCCAGCAGCCAACGTTTCGACAGGGTTGGGACCGGGGAGCTGTTTTTT.

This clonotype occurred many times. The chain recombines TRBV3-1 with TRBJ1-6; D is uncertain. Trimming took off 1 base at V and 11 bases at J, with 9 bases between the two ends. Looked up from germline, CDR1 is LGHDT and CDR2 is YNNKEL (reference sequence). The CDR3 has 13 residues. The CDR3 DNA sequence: TGTGCCAGCAGCCAAGGTCGCAGAGCACCCCTCCACTTT. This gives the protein CASSQGRRAPLHF.

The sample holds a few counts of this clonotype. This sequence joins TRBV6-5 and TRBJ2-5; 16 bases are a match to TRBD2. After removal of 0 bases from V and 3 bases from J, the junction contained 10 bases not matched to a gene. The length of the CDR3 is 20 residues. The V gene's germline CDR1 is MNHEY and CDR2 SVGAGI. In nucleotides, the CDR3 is TGTGCCAGCAGTTACTCTGCCCCGGGACTAGCGGGAGGGAGGGAAGAGACCCAGTACTTC. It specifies CASSYSAPGLAGGREETQYF.

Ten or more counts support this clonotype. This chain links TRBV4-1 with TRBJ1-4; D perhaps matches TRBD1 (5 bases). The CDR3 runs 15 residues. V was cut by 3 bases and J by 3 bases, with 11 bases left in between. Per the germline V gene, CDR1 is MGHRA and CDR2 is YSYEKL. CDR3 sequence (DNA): TGCGCCAGCAGCCATCGGGCAGGGCCTAATGAAAAACTGTTTTTT. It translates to CASSHRAGPNEKLFF.

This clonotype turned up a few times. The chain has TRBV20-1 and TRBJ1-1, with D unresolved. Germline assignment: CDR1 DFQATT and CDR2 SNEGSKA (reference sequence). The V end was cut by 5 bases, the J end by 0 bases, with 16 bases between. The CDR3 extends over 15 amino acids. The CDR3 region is CSALRVELMNTEAFF. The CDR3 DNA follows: TGCAGTGCTCTTAGAGTGGAGCTTATGAACACTGAAGCTTTCTTT.